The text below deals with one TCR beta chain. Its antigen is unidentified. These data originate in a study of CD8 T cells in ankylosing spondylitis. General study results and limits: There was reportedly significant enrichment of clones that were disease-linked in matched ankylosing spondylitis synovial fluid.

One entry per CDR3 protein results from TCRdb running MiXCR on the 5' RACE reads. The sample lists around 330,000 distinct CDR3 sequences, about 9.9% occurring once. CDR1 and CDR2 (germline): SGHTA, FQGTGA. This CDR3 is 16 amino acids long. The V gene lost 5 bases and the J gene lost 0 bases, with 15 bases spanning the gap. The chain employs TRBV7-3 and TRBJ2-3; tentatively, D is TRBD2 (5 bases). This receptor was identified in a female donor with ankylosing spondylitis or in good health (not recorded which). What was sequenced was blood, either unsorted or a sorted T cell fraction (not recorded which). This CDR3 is CASSPGKASSTDTQYF. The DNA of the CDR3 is TGTGCCAGCAGCCCGGGGAAAGCCAGTAGCACAGATACGCAGTATTTT. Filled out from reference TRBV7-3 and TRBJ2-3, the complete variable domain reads GAGVSQTPSNKVTEKGKYVELRCDPISGHTALYWYRQSLGQGPEFLIYFQGTGAADDSGLPNDRFFAVRPEGSVSTLKIQRTERGDSAVYLCASSPGKASSTDTQYFGPGTRLTVL.